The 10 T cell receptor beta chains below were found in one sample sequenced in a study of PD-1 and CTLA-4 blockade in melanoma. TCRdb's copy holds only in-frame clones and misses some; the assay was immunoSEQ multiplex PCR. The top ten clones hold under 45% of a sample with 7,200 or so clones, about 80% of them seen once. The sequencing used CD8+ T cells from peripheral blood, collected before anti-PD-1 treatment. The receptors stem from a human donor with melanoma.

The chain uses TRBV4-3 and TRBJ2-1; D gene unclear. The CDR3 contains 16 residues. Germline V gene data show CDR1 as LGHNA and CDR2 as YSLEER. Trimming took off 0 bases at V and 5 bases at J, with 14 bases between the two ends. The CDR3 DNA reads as TGCGCCAGCAGCCAAGATAACCTCCAGCTTAACAATGAGCAGTTCTTC. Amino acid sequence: CASSQDNLQLNNEQFF.

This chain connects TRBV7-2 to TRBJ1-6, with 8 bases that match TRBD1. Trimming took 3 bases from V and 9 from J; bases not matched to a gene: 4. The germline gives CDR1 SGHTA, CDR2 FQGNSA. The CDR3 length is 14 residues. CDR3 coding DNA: TGTGCCAGCAGCTTGGGACAGGCAACTTCACCCCTCCACTTT. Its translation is CASSLGQATSPLHF.

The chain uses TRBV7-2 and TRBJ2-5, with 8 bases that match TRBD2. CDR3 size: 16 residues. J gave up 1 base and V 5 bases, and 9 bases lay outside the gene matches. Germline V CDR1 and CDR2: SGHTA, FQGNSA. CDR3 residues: CASSDRGGGIQETQYF. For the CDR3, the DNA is TGTGCCAGCAGCGACCGGGGCGGGGGGATCCAAGAGACCCAGTACTTC.

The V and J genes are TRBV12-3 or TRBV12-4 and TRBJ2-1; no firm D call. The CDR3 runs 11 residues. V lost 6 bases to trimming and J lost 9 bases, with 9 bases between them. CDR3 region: CASSVGGEQFF. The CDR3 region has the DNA TGTGCCAGCAGCGTGGGCGGTGAGCAGTTCTTC.

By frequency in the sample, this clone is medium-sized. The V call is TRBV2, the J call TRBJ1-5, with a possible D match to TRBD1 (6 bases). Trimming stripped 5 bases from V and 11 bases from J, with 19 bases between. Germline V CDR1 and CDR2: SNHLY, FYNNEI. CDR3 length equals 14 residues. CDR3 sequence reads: CASSTPGGAGAQHF. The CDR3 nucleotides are TGTGCCAGCAGTACCCCTGGGGGCGCGGGGGCCCAGCATTTT.

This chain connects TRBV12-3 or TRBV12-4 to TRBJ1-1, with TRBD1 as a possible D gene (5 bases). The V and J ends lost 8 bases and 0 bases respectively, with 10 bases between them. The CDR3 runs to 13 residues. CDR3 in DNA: TGTGCCAGCTGGGGACCGATGAACACTGAAGCTTTCTTT. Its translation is CASWGPMNTEAFF.

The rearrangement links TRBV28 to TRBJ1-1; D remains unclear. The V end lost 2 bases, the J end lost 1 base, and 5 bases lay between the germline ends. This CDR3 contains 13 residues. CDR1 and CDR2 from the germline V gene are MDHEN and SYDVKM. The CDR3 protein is CASSLHTNTEAFF. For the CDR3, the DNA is TGTGCCAGCAGTTTACACACGAACACTGAAGCTTTCTTT.

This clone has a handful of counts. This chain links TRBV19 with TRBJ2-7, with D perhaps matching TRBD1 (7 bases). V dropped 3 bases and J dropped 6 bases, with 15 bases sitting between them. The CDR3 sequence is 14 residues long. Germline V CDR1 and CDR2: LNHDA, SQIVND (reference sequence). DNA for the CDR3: TGTGCCAGTAGTATTCAGACAGGGCGGGGCGAGCAGTACTTC. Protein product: CASSIQTGRGEQYF.

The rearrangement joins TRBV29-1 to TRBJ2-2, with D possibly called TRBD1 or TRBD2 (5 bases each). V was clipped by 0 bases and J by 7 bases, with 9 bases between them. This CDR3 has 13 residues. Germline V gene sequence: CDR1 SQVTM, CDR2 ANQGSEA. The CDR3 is CSVEEGVGGELFF. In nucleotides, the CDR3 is TGCAGCGTTGAAGAGGGGGTTGGCGGGGAGCTGTTTTTT.

The CDR3 protein is CASTRHNEQFF. The CDR3 DNA reads as TGTGCCAGCACCAGACACAATGAGCAGTTCTTC. V and J are TRBV27 and TRBJ2-1; unclear D gene. Germline V gene data show CDR1 as MNHEY and CDR2 as SMNVEV (reference sequence). The CDR3 runs to 11 residues. Deletions cut 7 bases from V and 5 bases from J, with 6 bases between.